These T cell receptor beta chains were read from a single sample in a study of naive and memory T cell subsets. TCRdb recomputed calls from the UMI-ligation and nested PCR reads with MiXCR, one row per CDR3 protein. Of 8,500 to 10,000 distinct CDR3 sequences in the sample, around 5.5% were seen once. Source material: CD4+ TEMRA cells from blood. These TCRs come from a human donor in good health. The CDR3 runs from the conserved cysteine through the conserved F or W. D genes are given only for firm matches. Rows give clone size only sometimes, using once, few, many, or a class for an expanded clone.

clone size: many
V gene: TRBV12-3/TRBV12-4
J gene: TRBJ2-3
D gene: .
CDR3 DNA: TGTGCCACCAAGAACGGAGATACGCAGTATTTT
CDR3 protein: CATKNGDTQYF

clone size: many
V gene: TRBV5-6
J gene: TRBJ1-6
D gene: TRBD1
CDR3 DNA: TGTGCCAGCAGCTGGGAGGACAGGGGTTCACCCCTCCACTTT
CDR3 protein: CASSWEDRGSPLHF

clone size: many
V gene: TRBV20-1
J gene: TRBJ2-7
D gene: TRBD2
CDR3 DNA: TGCAGTGCCCTAAAAGGGACTAGCGGTAACGAGCAGTACTTC
CDR3 protein: CSALKGTSGNEQYF

clone size: few
V gene: TRBV12-3/TRBV12-4
J gene: TRBJ2-1
D gene: TRBD1
CDR3 DNA: TGTGCCAGCAGTCCGGACAGGGCGCAGTTCTTC
CDR3 protein: CASSPDRAQFF

clone size: many
V gene: TRBV4-2
J gene: TRBJ1-6
D gene: .
CDR3 DNA: TGTGCCAGCAGCCAAGGGACAGATCCCTATAATTCACCCCTCCACTTT
CDR3 protein: CASSQGTDPYNSPLHF

clone size: many
V gene: TRBV28
J gene: TRBJ1-3
D gene: TRBD1
CDR3 DNA: TGTGCCAGCAGAAAGACAGGGATCTCTGGAAACACCATATATTTT
CDR3 protein: CASRKTGISGNTIYF

clone size: many
V gene: TRBV6-1
J gene: TRBJ2-3
D gene: TRBD2
CDR3 DNA: TGTGCCAGCAGTGGACGAGCGGGGGGTATCACAGATACGCAGTATTTT
CDR3 protein: CASSGRAGGITDTQYF

clone size: many
V gene: TRBV20-1
J gene: TRBJ1-1
D gene: .
CDR3 DNA: TGCAGTGCAAAAATACCGGGACAAGTGAACACTGAAGCTTTCTTT
CDR3 protein: CSAKIPGQVNTEAFF

clone size: many
V gene: TRBV7-2
J gene: TRBJ1-2
D gene: .
CDR3 DNA: TGTGCCAGCAGCGCGGGCCCGGGCAAGGACTATGGCTACACCTTC
CDR3 protein: CASSAGPGKDYGYTF

clone size: .
V gene: TRBV25-1
J gene: TRBJ2-1
D gene: TRBD1
CDR3 DNA: TGTGCCAGCAGGTCCCCACAGGGGCTCCCCAACAATGAGCAGTTCTTC
CDR3 protein: CASRSPQGLPNNEQFF

clone size: many
V gene: TRBV4-3
J gene: TRBJ1-4
D gene: .
CDR3 DNA: TGCGCCAGCAGCCATGTCACAGTGACAACTAATGAAAAACTGTTTTTT
CDR3 protein: CASSHVTVTTNEKLFF

clone size: few
V gene: TRBV7-2
J gene: TRBJ2-7
D gene: .
CDR3 DNA: TGTGCCAGCAGCTTAGGTTTTACAGCCTACGAGCAGTACTTC
CDR3 protein: CASSLGFTAYEQYF

clone size: many
V gene: TRBV11-3
J gene: TRBJ2-2
D gene: .
CDR3 DNA: TGTGCCAGCAGGCGACTAGCGAACACCGGGGAGCTGTTTTTT
CDR3 protein: CASRRLANTGELFF

clone size: many
V gene: TRBV7-6
J gene: TRBJ1-2
D gene: TRBD1
CDR3 DNA: TGTGCCAGCAGCTTAACAGGGGAGGGAATCGGTGGCTACACCTTC
CDR3 protein: CASSLTGEGIGGYTF

clone size: .
V gene: TRBV24-1
J gene: TRBJ2-7
D gene: TRBD2
CDR3 DNA: TGTGCCACCAGTCTAGCGGGAGATGGGGAGCAGTACTTC
CDR3 protein: CATSLAGDGEQYF

clone size: many
V gene: TRBV12-3/TRBV12-4
J gene: TRBJ2-7
D gene: TRBD2
CDR3 DNA: TGTGCCAGCCGGAGCGGGGGGACCCGCGAGCAGTACTTC
CDR3 protein: CASRSGGTREQYF

clone size: many
V gene: TRBV28
J gene: TRBJ1-4
D gene: .
CDR3 DNA: TGTGCCAGCAGTTTCAGGTCAGGGGCAACTAATGAAAAACTGTTTTTT
CDR3 protein: CASSFRSGATNEKLFF

clone size: many
V gene: TRBV6-5
J gene: TRBJ2-3
D gene: .
CDR3 DNA: TGTGCCAGCAGCTTAGGGGGGGCTAGCACAGATACGCAGTATTTT
CDR3 protein: CASSLGGASTDTQYF

clone size: few
V gene: TRBV6-2/TRBV6-3
J gene: TRBJ2-4
D gene: .
CDR3 DNA: TGTGCCAGCTCCCGGGCTGGACACGGGTCTGTTCAGTACTTC
CDR3 protein: CASSRAGHGSVQYF

clone size: many
V gene: TRBV7-8
J gene: TRBJ2-1
D gene: TRBD2
CDR3 DNA: TGTGCCAGCAGCCCTCCTACTAGCGGGAGTAGCAATGAGCAGTTCTTC
CDR3 protein: CASSPPTSGSSNEQFF

clone size: many
V gene: TRBV11-2
J gene: TRBJ1-3
D gene: .
CDR3 DNA: TGTGCCAGCAGCTTATCAGGGGAGACGGGCACCATATATTTT
CDR3 protein: CASSLSGETGTIYF

clone size: .
V gene: TRBV24-1
J gene: TRBJ2-3
D gene: TRBD2
CDR3 DNA: TGTGCCACCAGTGACCCTATTGGGACTAGCGGGGGCAGAGCAGATACGCAGTATTTT
CDR3 protein: CATSDPIGTSGGRADTQYF

clone size: many
V gene: TRBV10-2
J gene: TRBJ1-1
D gene: .
CDR3 DNA: TGCGCCAGCAGTCAGGAGATGAACACTGAAGCTTTCTTT
CDR3 protein: CASSQEMNTEAFF

clone size: many
V gene: TRBV6-6
J gene: TRBJ2-7
D gene: .
CDR3 DNA: TGTGCCAGCATCACCCAGGGTGGTGAGCAGTACTTC
CDR3 protein: CASITQGGEQYF

clone size: few
V gene: TRBV12-3/TRBV12-4
J gene: TRBJ1-2
D gene: .
CDR3 DNA: TGTGCCAGCAGTTTAGAGTCGGTCGGCTACACCTTC
CDR3 protein: CASSLESVGYTF

clone size: many
V gene: TRBV15
J gene: TRBJ2-3
D gene: TRBD2
CDR3 DNA: TGTGCCACCAGCAGACCGGGTGCGGGGGGGCTGACAGATACGCAGTATTTT
CDR3 protein: CATSRPGAGGLTDTQYF

clone size: many
V gene: TRBV7-2
J gene: TRBJ1-2
D gene: .
CDR3 DNA: TGTGCCAGCAGAGGACGGGACTATGGCTACACCTTC
CDR3 protein: CASRGRDYGYTF

clone size: many
V gene: TRBV20-1
J gene: TRBJ1-6
D gene: .
CDR3 DNA: TGCAGTGCTCGAAGAGACCTCACCCTCCACTTT
CDR3 protein: CSARRDLTLHF

clone size: few
V gene: TRBV5-1
J gene: TRBJ2-7
D gene: TRBD1
CDR3 DNA: TGCGCCAGCAGCTTAACCCGGACAGGGGGGGGCGAGCAGTACTTC
CDR3 protein: CASSLTRTGGGEQYF